This entry describes one T cell receptor beta chain. Its antigen is not known. The germline CDR1 and CDR2 sequences are SGHVS and FQNEAQ. With 5 bases removed from V and 8 bases from J, the gap between germline ends came to 18 bases. This CDR3 spans 14 amino acids. The sample belongs to a study of Ad26.COV2.S vaccination and SARS-CoV-2 variants. For the study at large: In the study, Ad26.COV2.S was injected intramuscularly once, or twice 56 days apart.

Treatment indicated: about 20 received Ad26.COV2.S at low or high dose, single or two shots; about 5 received placebo; per-sample allocation not given. Specimens were obtained on day 63 following the first vaccine or placebo injection. This person who donated was an adult of 18-55 years in Boston. Study outcomes and limitations: Breadth, reportedly substantial, characterized the spike-specific CD8+ and CD4+ T cell responses after vaccination. There was a possibility that the TCR breadth and depth analyses underestimated total T cell responses.

The repertoire was sequenced with immunoSEQ multiplex PCR; TCRdb's copy has only in-frame clones and lacks some. The table shows some 420,000 clones, with around nine tenths occurring only once. The chain joins TRBV7-8 to TRBJ1-2, with D possibly TRBD1 on 5 matching bases. The receptor was isolated from a person aged 18 to 59 who received the Ad26.COV2.S COVID-19 vaccine or a placebo. The sample was peripheral blood, taken in a trial of Ad26.COV2.S vaccine versus placebo. The CDR3 is CASSTRRQGEGYTF. As DNA, the CDR3 is TGTGCCAGCAGCACCCGGCGGCAGGGTGAAGGCTACACCTTC.